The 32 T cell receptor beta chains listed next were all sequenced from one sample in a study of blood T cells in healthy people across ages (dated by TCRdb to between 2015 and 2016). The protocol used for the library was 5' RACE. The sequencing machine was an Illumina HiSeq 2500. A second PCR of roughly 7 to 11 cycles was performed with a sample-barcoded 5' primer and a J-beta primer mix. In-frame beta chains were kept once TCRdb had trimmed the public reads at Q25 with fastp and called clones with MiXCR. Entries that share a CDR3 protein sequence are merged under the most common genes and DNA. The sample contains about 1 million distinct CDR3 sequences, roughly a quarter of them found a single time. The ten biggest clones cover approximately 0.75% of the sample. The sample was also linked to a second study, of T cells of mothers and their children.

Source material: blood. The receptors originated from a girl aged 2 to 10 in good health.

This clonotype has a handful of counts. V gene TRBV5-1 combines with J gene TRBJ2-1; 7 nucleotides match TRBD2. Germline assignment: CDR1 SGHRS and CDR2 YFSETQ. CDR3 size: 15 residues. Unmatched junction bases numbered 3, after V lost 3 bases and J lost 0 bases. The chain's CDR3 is CASSSPSGSYNEQFF. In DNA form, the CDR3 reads TGCGCCAGCAGCTCCCCTAGCGGCTCCTACAATGAGCAGTTCTTC.

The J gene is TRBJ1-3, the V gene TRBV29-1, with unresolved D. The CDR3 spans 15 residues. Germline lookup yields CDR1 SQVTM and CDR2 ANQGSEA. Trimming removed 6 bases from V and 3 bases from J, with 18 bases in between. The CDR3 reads CSVLMAGGFGNTIYF. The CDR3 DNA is TGCAGCGTCCTTATGGCCGGAGGGTTTGGAAACACCATATATTTT.

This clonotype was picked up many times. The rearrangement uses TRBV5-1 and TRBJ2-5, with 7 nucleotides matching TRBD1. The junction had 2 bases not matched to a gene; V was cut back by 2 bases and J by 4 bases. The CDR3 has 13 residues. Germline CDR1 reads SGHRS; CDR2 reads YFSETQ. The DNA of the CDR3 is TGCGCCAGCAGCTTACAGGGGAGAGAGACCCAGTACTTC. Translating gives CASSLQGRETQYF.

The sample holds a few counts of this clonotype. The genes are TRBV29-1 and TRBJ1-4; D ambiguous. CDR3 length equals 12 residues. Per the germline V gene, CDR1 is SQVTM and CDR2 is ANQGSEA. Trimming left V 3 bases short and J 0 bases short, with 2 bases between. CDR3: CSVEATNEKLFF. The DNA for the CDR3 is TGCAGCGTTGAGGCAACTAATGAAAAACTGTTTTTT.

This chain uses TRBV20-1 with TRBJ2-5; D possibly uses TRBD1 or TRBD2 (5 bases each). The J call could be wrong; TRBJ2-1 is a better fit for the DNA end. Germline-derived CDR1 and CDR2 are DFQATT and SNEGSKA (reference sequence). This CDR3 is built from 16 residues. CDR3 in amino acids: CSAADTGGGGNNEQFF. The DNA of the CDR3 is TGCAGTGCCGCAGACACCGGTGGTGGGGGTAACAATGAGCAGTTCTTC.

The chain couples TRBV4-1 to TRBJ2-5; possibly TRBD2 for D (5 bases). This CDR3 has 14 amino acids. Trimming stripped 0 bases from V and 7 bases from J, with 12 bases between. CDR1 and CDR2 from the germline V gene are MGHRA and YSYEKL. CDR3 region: CASSQDIPGSTQYF. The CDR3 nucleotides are TGCGCCAGCAGCCAAGATATCCCGGGGTCGACCCAGTACTTC.

The CDR3 loop is CASSEPRGTYEQYF. Written as DNA, the CDR3 is TGTGCCAGCAGTGAACCCAGGGGCACCTACGAGCAGTACTTC. The V call is TRBV28, the J call TRBJ2-1, with D possibly matching TRBD1 (6 bases). The J call could be wrong; TRBJ2-7 is a better fit for the DNA end. Germline CDR1 is MDHEN and CDR2 is SYDVKM. The CDR3 consists of 14 residues.

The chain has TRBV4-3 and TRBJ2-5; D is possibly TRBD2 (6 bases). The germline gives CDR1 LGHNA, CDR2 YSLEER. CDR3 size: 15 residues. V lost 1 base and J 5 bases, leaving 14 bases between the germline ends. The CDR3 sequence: CASSQVSDSGETQYF. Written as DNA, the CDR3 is TGCGCCAGCAGCCAAGTAAGCGACAGCGGGGAGACCCAGTACTTC.

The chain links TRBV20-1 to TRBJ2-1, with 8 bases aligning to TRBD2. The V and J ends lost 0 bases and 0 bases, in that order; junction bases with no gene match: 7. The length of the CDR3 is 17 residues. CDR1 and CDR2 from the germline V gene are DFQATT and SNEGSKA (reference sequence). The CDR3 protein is CSARDFLAGSSYNEQFF. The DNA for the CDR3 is TGCAGTGCTAGAGATTTCCTAGCGGGTTCCTCCTACAATGAGCAGTTCTTC.

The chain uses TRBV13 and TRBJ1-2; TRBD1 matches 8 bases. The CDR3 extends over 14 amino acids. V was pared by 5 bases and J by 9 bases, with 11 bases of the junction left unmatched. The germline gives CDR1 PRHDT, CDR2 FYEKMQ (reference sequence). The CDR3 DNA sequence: TGTGCCAGCAGCGTTGGCAGGGGGCGCGATAGCTACACCTTC. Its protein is CASSVGRGRDSYTF.

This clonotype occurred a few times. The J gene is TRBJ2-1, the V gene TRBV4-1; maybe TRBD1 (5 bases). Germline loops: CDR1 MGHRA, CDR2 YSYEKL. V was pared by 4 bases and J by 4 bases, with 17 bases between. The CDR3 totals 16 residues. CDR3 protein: CASSLMGLKGYNEQFF. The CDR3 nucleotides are TGCGCCAGCAGCCTTATGGGGCTAAAGGGATACAATGAGCAGTTCTTC.

The CDR3: CATLESTTYEQYF. The CDR3 DNA reads as TGTGCCACCCTGGAGAGTACTACCTACGAGCAGTACTTC. The chain has TRBV6-6 and TRBJ2-1, with no clear D. The last part of the DNA fits TRBJ2-7 better; the J call may be wrong. The CDR3 is made up of 13 amino acids. Germline V gene sequence: CDR1 MNHNY, CDR2 SVGAGI (reference sequence).

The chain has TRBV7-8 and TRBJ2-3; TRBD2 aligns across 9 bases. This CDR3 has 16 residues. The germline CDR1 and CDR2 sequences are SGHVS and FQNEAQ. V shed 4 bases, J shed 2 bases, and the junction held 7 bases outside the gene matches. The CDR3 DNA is TGTGCCAGCAGCTGGAGACTAGCGGTATACACAGATACGCAGTATTTT. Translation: CASSWRLAVYTDTQYF.

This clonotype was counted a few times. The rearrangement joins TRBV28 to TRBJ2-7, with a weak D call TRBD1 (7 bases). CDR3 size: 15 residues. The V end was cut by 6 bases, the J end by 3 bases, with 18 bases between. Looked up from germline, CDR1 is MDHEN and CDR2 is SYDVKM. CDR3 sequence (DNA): TGTGCCAGCAGCCCCCCAGGGGGGATGGACTACGAGCAGTACTTC. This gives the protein CASSPPGGMDYEQYF.

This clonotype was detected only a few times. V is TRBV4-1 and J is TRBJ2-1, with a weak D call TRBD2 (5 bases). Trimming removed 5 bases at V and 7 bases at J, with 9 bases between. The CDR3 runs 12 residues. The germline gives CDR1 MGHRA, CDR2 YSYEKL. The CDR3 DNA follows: TGCGCCAGCAGCACACTAGGGAATGAGCAGTTCTTC. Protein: CASSTLGNEQFF.

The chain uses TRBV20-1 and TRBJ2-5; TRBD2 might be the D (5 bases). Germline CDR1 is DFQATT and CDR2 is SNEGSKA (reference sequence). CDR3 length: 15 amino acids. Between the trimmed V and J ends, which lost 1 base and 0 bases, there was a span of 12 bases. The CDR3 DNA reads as TGCAGTGCTAGAGGGGAGACAAGGGACCAAGAGACCCAGTACTTC. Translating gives CSARGETRDQETQYF.

CDR3 protein: CASSRTLREQFF. The DNA for the CDR3 is TGTGCCAGCAGCCGTACTTTGAGGGAGCAGTTCTTC. The chain joins TRBV7-2 to TRBJ2-1; D gene ambiguous. The V gene's germline CDR1 is SGHTA and CDR2 FQGNSA. The V end lost 5 bases, the J end lost 10 bases, and 12 bases lay between the germline ends. The CDR3 length is 12 residues.

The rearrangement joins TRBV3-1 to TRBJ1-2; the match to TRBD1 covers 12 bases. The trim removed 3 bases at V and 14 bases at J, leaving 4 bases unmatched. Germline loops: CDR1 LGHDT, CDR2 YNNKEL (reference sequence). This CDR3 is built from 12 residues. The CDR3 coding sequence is TGTGCCAGCAGCCAGGGGGACAGGGGGCTTACCTTC. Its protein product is CASSQGDRGLTF.

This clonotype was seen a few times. As DNA, the CDR3 is TGTGCCATCAGAACCGGGACAGACAATGGCTACACCTTC. Its protein is CAIRTGTDNGYTF. The chain combines TRBV10-3 with TRBJ1-2; 7 nucleotides match TRBD1. The germline gives CDR1 ENHRY, CDR2 SYGVKD. Losses at the gene ends were 6 bases for V and 6 bases for J; bases not matched to a gene: 7. The CDR3 extends over 13 amino acids.

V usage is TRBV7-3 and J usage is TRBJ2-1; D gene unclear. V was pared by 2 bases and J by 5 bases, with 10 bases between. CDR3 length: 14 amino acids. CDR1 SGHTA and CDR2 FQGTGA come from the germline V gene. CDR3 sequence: CASSLDGTHNEQFF. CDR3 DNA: TGTGCCAGCAGCTTAGATGGAACCCACAATGAGCAGTTCTTC. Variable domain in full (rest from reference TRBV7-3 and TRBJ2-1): GAGVSQTPSNKVTEKGKYVELRCDPISGHTALYWYRQSLGQGPEFLIYFQGTGAADDSGLPNDRFFAVRPEGSVSTLKIQRTERGDSAVYLCASSLDGTHNEQFFGPGTRLTVL.

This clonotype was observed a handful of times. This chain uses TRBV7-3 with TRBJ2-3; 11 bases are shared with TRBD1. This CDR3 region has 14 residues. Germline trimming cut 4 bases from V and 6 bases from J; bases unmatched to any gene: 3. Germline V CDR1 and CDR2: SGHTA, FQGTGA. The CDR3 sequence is CASSWDRGSDTQYF. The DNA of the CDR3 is TGTGCCAGCAGCTGGGACAGGGGGTCGGATACGCAGTATTTT. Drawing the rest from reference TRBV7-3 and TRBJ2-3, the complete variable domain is GAGVSQTPSNKVTEKGKYVELRCDPISGHTALYWYRQSLGQGPEFLIYFQGTGAADDSGLPNDRFFAVRPEGSVSTLKIQRTERGDSAVYLCASSWDRGSDTQYFGPGTRLTVL.

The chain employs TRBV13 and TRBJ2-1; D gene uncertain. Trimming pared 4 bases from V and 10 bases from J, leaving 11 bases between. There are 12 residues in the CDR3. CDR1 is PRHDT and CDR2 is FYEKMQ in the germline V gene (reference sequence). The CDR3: CASSYTQEEQFF. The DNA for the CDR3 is TGTGCCAGCAGCTATACTCAGGAGGAGCAGTTCTTC.

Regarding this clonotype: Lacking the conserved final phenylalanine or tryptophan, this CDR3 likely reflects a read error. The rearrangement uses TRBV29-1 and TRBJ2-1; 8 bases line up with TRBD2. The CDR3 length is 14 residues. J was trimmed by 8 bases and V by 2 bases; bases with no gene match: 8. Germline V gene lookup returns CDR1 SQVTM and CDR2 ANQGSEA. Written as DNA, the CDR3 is TGCAGCGTTGAATCGGGGGGGGGCCTCTATGAGCAGTTCTGC. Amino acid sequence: CSVESGGGLYEQFC.

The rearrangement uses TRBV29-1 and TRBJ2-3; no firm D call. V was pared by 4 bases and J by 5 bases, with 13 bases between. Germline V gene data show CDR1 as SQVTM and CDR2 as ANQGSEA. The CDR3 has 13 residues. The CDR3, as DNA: TGCAGCGTTGCGCGCGTGTCTGGAGATACGCAGTATTTT. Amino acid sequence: CSVARVSGDTQYF.

CDR3 region: CAGVVGGGSQYF. As DNA, the CDR3 is TGTGCCGGCGTGGTTGGCGGTGGATCGCAGTATTTT. The chain carries TRBV12-3 or TRBV12-4 and TRBJ2-3; no reliable D call. Trimming left V 11 bases short and J 10 bases short, with 19 bases between. This CDR3 contains 12 residues.

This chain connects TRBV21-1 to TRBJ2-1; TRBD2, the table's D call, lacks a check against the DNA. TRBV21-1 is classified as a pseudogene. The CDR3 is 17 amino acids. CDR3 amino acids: CASSLAGGPTRDNEQFF. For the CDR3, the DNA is TGTGCCAGCAGCCTAGCGGGAGGGCCCACCCGGGACAATGAGCAGTTCTTC.

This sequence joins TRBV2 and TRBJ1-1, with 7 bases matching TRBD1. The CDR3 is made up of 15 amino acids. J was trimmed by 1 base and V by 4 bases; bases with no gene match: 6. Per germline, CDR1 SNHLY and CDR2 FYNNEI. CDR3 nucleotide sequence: TGTGCCAGCAGTGCGGAAGGGGGCCGGAACACTGAAGCTTTCTTT. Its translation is CASSAEGGRNTEAFF.

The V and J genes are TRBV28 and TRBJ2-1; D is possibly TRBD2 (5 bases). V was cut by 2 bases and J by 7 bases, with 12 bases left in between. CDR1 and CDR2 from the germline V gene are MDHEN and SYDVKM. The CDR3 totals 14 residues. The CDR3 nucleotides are TGTGCCAGCAGTTTAGGGGAGTTTAGAAATGAGCAGTTCTTC. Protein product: CASSLGEFRNEQFF.

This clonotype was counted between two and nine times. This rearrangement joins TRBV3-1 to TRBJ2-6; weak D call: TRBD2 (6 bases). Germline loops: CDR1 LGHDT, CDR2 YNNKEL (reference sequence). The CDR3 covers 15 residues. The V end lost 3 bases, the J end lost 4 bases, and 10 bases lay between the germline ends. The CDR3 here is CASSHGGSGANVLTF. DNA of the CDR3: TGTGCCAGCAGCCACGGAGGGTCCGGGGCCAACGTCCTGACTTTC.

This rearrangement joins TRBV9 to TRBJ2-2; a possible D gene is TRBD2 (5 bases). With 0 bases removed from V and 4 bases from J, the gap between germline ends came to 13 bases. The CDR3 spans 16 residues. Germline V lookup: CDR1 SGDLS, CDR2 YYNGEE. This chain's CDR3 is CASSVEVVRGTGELFF. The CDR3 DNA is TGTGCCAGCAGCGTAGAAGTGGTCCGGGGCACCGGGGAGCTGTTTTTT.

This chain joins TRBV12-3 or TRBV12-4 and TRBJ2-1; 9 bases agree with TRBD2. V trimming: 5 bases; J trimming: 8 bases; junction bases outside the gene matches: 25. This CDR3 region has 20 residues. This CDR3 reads CASSPQFPPSLAGPFHEQFF. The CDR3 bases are TGTGCCAGCAGTCCCCAATTCCCCCCCTCTCTAGCGGGGCCTTTTCATGAGCAGTTCTTC.

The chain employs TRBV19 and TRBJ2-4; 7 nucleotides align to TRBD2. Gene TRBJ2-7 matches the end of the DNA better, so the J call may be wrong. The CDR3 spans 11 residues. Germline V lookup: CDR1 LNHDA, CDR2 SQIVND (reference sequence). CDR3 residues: CAMIAGFEQYF. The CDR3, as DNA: TGTGCCATGATAGCGGGCTTCGAGCAGTACTTC.